The 21 T cell receptor beta chains given below trace back to one sample, sequenced in a study of tumor and adjacent non-tumor tissue in lung cancer. The library came from three nested PCR rounds adapted from ARM-PCR protocols. From the multiplex PCR reads, TCRdb called clonotypes with MiXCR, one entry per CDR3 protein. The sample yields 100,000 to 120,000 distinct CDR3 sequences, over 75% seen once. This sample's RNA came from whole unsorted tissue. Sequencing input: lung tumor tissue. The receptors originated from a man aged 65 to 79 with non-small cell lung cancer.

With respect to this clonotype: The CDR3 carries no conserved terminal phenylalanine or tryptophan, so it likely arises from a read error. This chain uses TRBV12-3 or TRBV12-4 with TRBJ1-2; D ambiguous. The CDR3 totals 11 residues. CDR3 sequence: CVSPLGDGYTL. CDR3 sequence (DNA): TGTGTCAGCCCCCTGGGAGATGGCTACACCCTC.

Comments on this clonotype: Its ends do not fully match the called genes, so a read error is possible. The chain links TRBV6-5 to TRBJ2-7; unclear D gene. Per germline, CDR1 MNHEY and CDR2 SVGAGI. The CDR3 sequence is 16 residues long. DNA of the CDR3: TGTGCCAGTAGTTACCACCCGTTTGGCGGCTCCTACGAGCAGTACTTC. This translates into CASSYHPFGGSYEQYF.

In the case of this clonotype: It may be a read error: a sequence one base away is much more abundant. This rearrangement joins TRBV28 to TRBJ1-2; 7 positions match TRBD1. V gave up 5 bases and J gave up 6 bases; unmatched junction bases: 9. This CDR3 is 14 amino acids long. CDR1 and CDR2 (germline): MDHEN, SYDVKM. The CDR3 nucleotides read TGTGCCAGCAGTATATCTCCCGGACAGGATGGCTACACCTTC. This codes for CASSISPGQDGYTF.

This clonotype was seen only once. A read error is possible here, since a much larger clone lies one base away. The V call is TRBV20-1, the J call TRBJ1-1, with D uncertain. There are 15 residues in the CDR3. Trimming took off 1 base at V and 0 bases at J, with 12 bases between the two ends. Looked up from germline, CDR1 is DFQATT and CDR2 is SNEGSKA (reference sequence). CDR3: CSARVWLDMNTEAFF. In nucleotides, the CDR3 is TGCAGTGCTAGAGTTTGGCTTGATATGAACACTGAAGCTTTCTTT.

With regard to this clonotype: A read error may account for a junction end that differs from germline. The genes are TRBV7-9 and TRBJ2-5, with D hard to call. The length of the CDR3 is 15 residues. The V gene's germline CDR1 is SEHNR and CDR2 FQNEAQ (reference sequence). The CDR3 DNA reads TGTACCAGCAGCTCCCCGTGCAGTACGAAAGAGACCCAATACTTC. Its protein product is CTSSSPCSTKETQYF. The entire variable domain, with the rest obtained from reference TRBV7-9 and TRBJ2-5, is as follows: DTGVSQNPRHKITKRGQNVTFRCDPISEHNRLYWYRQTLGQGPEFLTYFQNEAQLEKSRLLSDRFSAERPKGSFSTLEIQRTEQGDSAMYLCTSSSPCSTKETQYFGPGTRLLVL.

Remarks on this clonotype: Relative to the germline gene, one junction end is altered; a read error may explain this. The chain combines TRBV6-5 with TRBJ1-6; a weak D match, TRBD1 (6 bases). This CDR3 is 15 amino acids long. The germline V gene encodes CDR1 MNHEY and CDR2 SVGAGI. This CDR3 is CVSRTVERLNPPPHF. For the CDR3, the DNA is TGTGTCAGCAGGACAGTCGAAAGACTTAATCCACCCCCTCACTTT.

This clonotype was seen at least ten times. The chain carries TRBV28 and TRBJ2-7; D gene uncertain. V was cut by 2 bases and J by 7 bases, with 6 bases left in between. Germline values: CDR1 MDHEN, CDR2 SYDVKM. The CDR3 totals 11 residues. This chain's CDR3 is CASSLNREQYF. The CDR3 coding sequence is TGTGCCAGCAGTTTAAACCGGGAGCAGTACTTC.

The rearrangement links TRBV13 to TRBJ2-7; possible D gene TRBD1, 5 bases. V dropped 4 bases and J dropped 8 bases, with 15 bases sitting between them. The CDR3 totals 13 residues. The V gene's germline CDR1 is PRHDT and CDR2 FYEKMQ (reference sequence). In DNA, the CDR3 is TGTGCCAGCAGCTCAACCAAGGTGGACAAGCAGTACTTC. This translates into CASSSTKVDKQYF.

With regard to this clonotype: One junction end disagrees with the germline gene, perhaps due to a read error. The chain employs TRBV5-5 and TRBJ2-2, with TRBD2 as a possible D gene (5 bases). This CDR3 has 15 residues. The germline gives CDR1 SGHKS, CDR2 YYEKEE (reference sequence). The CDR3 region has the DNA TGTGCCAGCAGACCGGATCCACGAGCCACCGGGAAGCTGTTTTTT. This sequence encodes CASRPDPRATGKLFF.

Worth noting for this clonotype: With a much larger clone just one base away, this may be a read error. The CDR3 reads CASSPSSGAGAKTIQYF. The DNA for the CDR3 is TGTGCCAGCTCACCATCTTCAGGGGCAGGGGCCAAAACCATTCAGTACTTC. The genes are TRBV18 and TRBJ2-4; D might be TRBD1 (6 bases). The germline V gene has CDR1 KGHSH and CDR2 LQKENI. This CDR3 region has 17 residues.

This clonotype occurred once. This may stem from a read error, because a much larger clone lies one nucleotide away. Here the CDR3 omits its conserved ending phenylalanine or tryptophan, so a read error is the likely source. The CDR3 protein is CASRKGNTIYL. The CDR3 nucleotides are TGTGCCAGCAGAAAGGGCAACACCATATATCTT. This rearrangement joins TRBV12-3 or TRBV12-4 to TRBJ1-3; D unclear. Trimming took 6 bases from V and 7 from J, leaving 7 bases between them. This CDR3 is 11 amino acids long.

Concerning this clonotype itself: A junction end diverges from the germline sequence, so it may reflect a read error. The chain couples TRBV11-2 to TRBJ2-7; TRBD1 aligns across 8 bases. Germline CDR1 is SGHAT and CDR2 is FQNNGV. The CDR3 is 15 amino acids. DNA of the CDR3: TGTGCCAGCCGCTTAGGTCAGGGGGCCCCCTTCGAGCAGTACTTC. This sequence encodes CASRLGQGAPFEQYF.

Comment on this clonotype: A much larger clone differs from this one at a single base, so this may be a read error. The V gene is TRBV20-1, the J gene TRBJ2-5; D ambiguous. This CDR3 spans 14 amino acids. The germline V gene has CDR1 DFQATT and CDR2 SNEGSKA (reference sequence). The germline V and J ends were trimmed by 0 bases and 2 bases, with 10 bases remaining between them. CDR3 DNA sequence: TGCAGTGCTAGAGATCAAAGCCTACAAGAGACCCAGTACTTC. Its protein is CSARDQSLQETQYF.

About this clonotype: Since no conserved phenylalanine or tryptophan closes the CDR3, a read error is the likely cause. This sequence joins TRBV29-1 and TRBJ2-3, with 7 bases matching TRBD2. The CDR3 runs to 14 residues. CDR1 SQVTM and CDR2 ANQGSEA come from the germline V gene. CDR3 protein: CRVEGLSGGDTQYL. CDR3 DNA: TGCAGGGTTGAGGGTTTATCCGGGGGGGATACGCAGTATTTG.

This chain joins TRBV5-6 and TRBJ2-5, with a tentative D call TRBD2 (6 bases). Germline CDR1 SGHDT, CDR2 YYEEEE. The CDR3 is made up of 14 amino acids. Trimming pared 6 bases from V and 4 bases from J, leaving 16 bases between. In DNA form, the CDR3 reads TGTGCCAGCATCTGGGACTTCAGGTTAGAGACCCAGTACTTC. Translation gives CASIWDFRLETQYF. Full variable domain (missing parts from reference TRBV5-6 and TRBJ2-5): DAGVTQSPTHLIKTRGQQVTLRCSPKSGHDTVSWYQQALGQGPQFIFQYYEEEERQRGNFPDRFSGHQFPNYSSELNVNALLLGDSALYLCASIWDFRLETQYFGPGTRLLVL.

Of note for this clonotype: One junction end does not reproduce the germline sequence, and a read error may be involved. This chain links TRBV11-2 with TRBJ2-2; 9 bases are a match to TRBD2. CDR1 SGHAT and CDR2 FQNNGV come from the germline V gene. The CDR3 has 15 amino acids. In DNA form, the CDR3 reads TGTGCCAGCAGCATACGCGGGGGGGTTGACGGGGAACTGTTTTTT. Translation: CASSIRGGVDGELFF.

Comment on this clonotype: The junction departs from the called germline gene at one end, perhaps through a read error. The chain uses TRBV2 and TRBJ1-5, with D possibly TRBD1 on 5 matching bases. This CDR3 has 13 amino acids. The V gene's germline CDR1 is SNHLY and CDR2 FYNNEI. The CDR3 spells CASTEVRGRPQLF. The CDR3 DNA sequence: TGTGCCAGTACAGAGGTGAGGGGTCGGCCCCAGCTTTTT.

Worth noting for this clonotype: Germline is not matched at one junction end, which may reflect a read error. This chain joins TRBV6-1 and TRBJ2-7; possible D gene TRBD1, 6 bases. The CDR3 sequence is 14 residues long. CDR1 and CDR2 (germline): MNHNS, SASEGT. The CDR3 spells CASSKAQGTRERFF. CDR3 DNA sequence: TGTGCCAGTAGTAAAGCACAGGGAACAAGGGAGCGGTTCTTC.

A remark on this clonotype: A read error is possible here, since a much larger clone lies one base away. The CDR3 carries no conserved terminal phenylalanine or tryptophan, so it likely arises from a read error. V and J are TRBV4-1 and TRBJ2-1; no clear D gene. The CDR3 has 12 amino acids. The germline gives CDR1 MGHRA, CDR2 YSYEKL. This CDR3 is CANSQVGNEQFL. CDR3 nucleotide sequence: TGCGCCAACAGCCAAGTGGGTAATGAGCAGTTCCTC.

The V and J genes are TRBV6-6 and TRBJ1-1; a weak D match, TRBD1 (6 bases). Between the trimmed V and J ends, which lost 7 bases and 4 bases, there was a span of 22 bases. Germline V gene data show CDR1 as MNHNY and CDR2 as SVGAGI (reference sequence). This CDR3 contains 16 residues. CDR3 nucleotides: TGTGCCAGCATAACAGGGTTAGGCAGATACGGCACTGAAGCTTTCTTT. This codes for CASITGLGRYGTEAFF.

As to this clonotype: An end of the junction does not agree with germline; a read error may underlie this. The rearrangement joins TRBV6-1 to TRBJ1-3; D gene uncertain. CDR3 length: 11 residues. Germline V gene lookup returns CDR1 MNHNS and CDR2 SASEGT. The CDR3: CASTEAYTIYF. CDR3 in DNA: TGTGCCAGCACTGAAGCGTACACCATATATTTT.